One sample yielded the 5 T cell receptor beta chains listed below, sequenced in a study of beta chain features in type 1 diabetes (dated by TCRdb to 2017 to 2018). The investigation overall reported the following: In all four CD4+ subsets, TCRB CDR3 length was moderately but significantly shorter in type 1 diabetes patients.

Antigens for these TCRs are unknown. The library relied on the immunoSEQ multiplex PCR assay. The entire amount of isolated RNA was reverse transcribed using the High Capacity cDNA Reverse Transcription Kit, so the sequenced TCRB transcripts were expressed ones. In TCRdb, the immuneACCESS table is reduced to in-frame sequences with V and J assigned. These tables do not hold every clone; where another copy was compared, an unresolved V gene accounts for under half, and the others remain unexplained. In this sample the table shows a few hundred thousand clones, about a fifth of which occur a single time. About 0.027% of the sample belongs to the ten largest clones. The sample consisted of naive CD4+ T cells from blood. The cell subset or site tag for this specimen amounts to: true naive CD4+ T cells. All receptors come from a woman in her thirties or forties with type 1 diabetes.

This chain joins TRBV1 and TRBJ2-7; TRBD2 reflects the table's D call only, with no check against the DNA. TRBV1 is labeled a pseudogene. CDR3 length: 17 residues. The CDR3 region has the DNA TGCACCAGCAGCCAAGAGCCAGCGGGTGGGAGTTCCTACGAGCAGTACTTC. It encodes CTSSQEPAGGSSYEQYF.

The chain uses TRBV10-3 and TRBJ1-2; D possibly corresponds to TRBD1 (5 bases). From germline, CDR1 is ENHRY and CDR2 SYGVKD. This CDR3 is 13 amino acids long. V was shortened by 3 bases and J by 5 bases, with 10 bases between the two germline ends. Written as DNA, the CDR3 is TGTGCCATCAGTGACCGCGGGGGTTATGGCTACACCTTC. Translating it yields CAISDRGGYGYTF.

The gene calls are TRBV29-1 and TRBJ2-3; 13 nucleotides align to TRBD2. V lost 0 bases, J lost 4 bases, and 10 bases stayed unmatched. CDR1 is SQVTM and CDR2 is ANQGSEA in the germline V gene. CDR3 size: 18 residues. In nucleotides, the CDR3 is TGCAGCGTTGAAGACAATGTACTAGCGGGGGGGCTGGCAGATACGCAGTATTTT. This sequence encodes CSVEDNVLAGGLADTQYF.

This clone was counted only a few times. The chain uses TRBV14 and TRBJ2-7; 7 bases fit TRBD1. Trimming at V came to 6 bases and at J to 2 bases, leaving 7 bases not matched to a gene. This CDR3 has 14 residues. The germline V gene encodes CDR1 SGHDN and CDR2 FVKESK. CDR3 in DNA: TGTGCCAGCAGGGCAAACAGGGGAACCTACGAGCAGTACTTC. It encodes CASRANRGTYEQYF.

This clone has a handful of counts. This chain joins TRBV15 and TRBJ2-7; the D gene is possibly TRBD2 (5 bases). This CDR3 has 15 amino acids. Germline CDR1 reads LNHNV; CDR2 reads YYDKDF (reference sequence). V was pared by 5 bases and J by 2 bases, with 16 bases between. The CDR3 sequence is CATSRRPSGTYEQYF. The CDR3 nucleotides read TGTGCCACCAGCCGTCGACCCTCGGGAACCTACGAGCAGTACTTC.